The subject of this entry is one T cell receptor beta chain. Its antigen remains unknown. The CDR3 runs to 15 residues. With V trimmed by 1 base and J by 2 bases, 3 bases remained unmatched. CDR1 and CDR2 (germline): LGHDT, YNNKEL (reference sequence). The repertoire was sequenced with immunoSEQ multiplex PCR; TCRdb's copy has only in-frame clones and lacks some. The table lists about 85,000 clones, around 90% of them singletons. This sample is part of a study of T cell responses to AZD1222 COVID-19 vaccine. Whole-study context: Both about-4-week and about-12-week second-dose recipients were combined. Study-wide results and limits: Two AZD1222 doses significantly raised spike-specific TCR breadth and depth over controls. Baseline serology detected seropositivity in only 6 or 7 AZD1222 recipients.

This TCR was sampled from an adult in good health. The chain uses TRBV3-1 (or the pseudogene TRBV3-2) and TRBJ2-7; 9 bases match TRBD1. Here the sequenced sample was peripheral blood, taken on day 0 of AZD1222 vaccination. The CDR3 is CASSQVWTGAYEQYF. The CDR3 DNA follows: TGTGCCAGCAGCCAAGTATGGACAGGGGCCTACGAGCAGTACTTC.